Listed below are T cell receptor beta chains from one sample, sequenced in a study of shared clonotypes between healthy human individuals. Clones were sequenced by immunoSEQ multiplex PCR, and TCRdb holds only the in-frame ones, with some missing. The sample has around 500,000 clones; approximately 84% are singletons. Sequenced material: PBMCs. These receptors all stem from a woman aged 40 to 50 in good health. Some clones in this sample may be carry-over from other donors' samples. Both conserved end residues are part of each CDR3. D genes are given only for firm matches. Some rows have no size entry. The others give once, few or many, or a class for an expanded clone.

CDR3nt: TGCGCCAGCAGCCAAGTCGGCAGGGGCGTAAACATTCAGTACTTC; CDR3aa: CASSQVGRGVNIQYF; abundance: .; v_gene: TRBV4-1; len: 15; j_gene: TRBJ2-4; d_gene: .
CDR3nt: TGTGCCAGCAGTGACAGGACGGCAAGAGGCCAGCCCCAGCATTTT; CDR3aa: CASSDRTARGQPQHF; abundance: .; v_gene: TRBV2; len: 15; j_gene: TRBJ1-5; d_gene: .
CDR3nt: TGTGCCAGCAAATCCTCGGGACTAGCGGGAGGGCCGATGGTCCCTGAGCAGTTCTTC; CDR3aa: CASKSSGLAGGPMVPEQFF; abundance: .; v_gene: TRBV13; len: 19; j_gene: TRBJ2-1; d_gene: TRBD2
CDR3nt: TGCGCCAGCAGATCAACGACTAGCCAGGATACGCAGTATTTT; CDR3aa: CASRSTTSQDTQYF; abundance: many; v_gene: TRBV5-1; len: 14; j_gene: TRBJ2-3; d_gene: TRBD2
CDR3nt: TGTGCCAGCAGTGAAGGCCCTCGCCCTGATACGCAGTATTTT; CDR3aa: CASSEGPRPDTQYF; abundance: .; v_gene: TRBV6-1; len: 14; j_gene: TRBJ2-3; d_gene: .
CDR3nt: TGTGCCAGCAGCTTAGGTAGCGGAACTACCACAGATACGCAGTATTTT; CDR3aa: CASSLGSGTTTDTQYF; abundance: .; v_gene: TRBV7-2; len: 16; j_gene: TRBJ2-3; d_gene: .
CDR3nt: TGTGCCAGCACCCCCGTCTTAAAAAACACTGAAGCTTTCTTT; CDR3aa: CASTPVLKNTEAFF; abundance: once; v_gene: TRBV6-5; len: 14; j_gene: TRBJ1-1; d_gene: .
CDR3nt: TGTGCCAGCAGTTTCCCCTCCTACGAGCAGTACTTC; CDR3aa: CASSFPSYEQYF; abundance: .; v_gene: TRBV27; len: 12; j_gene: TRBJ2-7; d_gene: .
CDR3nt: TGTGCCTGGTGTAGAAGCGGGGCTGGGAAGACTGAAGCTTTCTTT; CDR3aa: CAWCRSGAGKTEAFF; abundance: .; v_gene: TRBV30; len: 15; j_gene: TRBJ1-1; d_gene: .
CDR3nt: TGTGCCAGCAGCCCCTCGACAGGGGAAAACATTCAGTACTTC; CDR3aa: CASSPSTGENIQYF; abundance: .; v_gene: TRBV11-3; len: 14; j_gene: TRBJ2-4; d_gene: TRBD1
CDR3nt: TGTGCCAGCAGCTTAGGTGACTATGGCTACACCTTC; CDR3aa: CASSLGDYGYTF; abundance: .; v_gene: TRBV7-9; len: 12; j_gene: TRBJ1-2; d_gene: .
CDR3nt: TGCGCCAGCAGCCCCAGGGGGCTGGTGAACACTGAAGCTTTCTTT; CDR3aa: CASSPRGLVNTEAFF; abundance: .; v_gene: TRBV5-1; len: 15; j_gene: TRBJ1-1; d_gene: TRBD1
CDR3nt: TGTGCCAGCAGTTCCCCAGACAGGTGGTATGGCTACACCTTC; CDR3aa: CASSSPDRWYGYTF; abundance: once; v_gene: TRBV28; len: 14; j_gene: TRBJ1-2; d_gene: .
CDR3nt: TGTGCCACACCCGGGGCTAGCGGGAGGTCCTACGAGCAGTACTTC; CDR3aa: CATPGASGRSYEQYF; abundance: .; v_gene: TRBV15; len: 15; j_gene: TRBJ2-7; d_gene: TRBD2
CDR3nt: TGTGCCAGCAGCTTAGCTTCGGGACGGCAGCCCCGGTCCGAGCAGTACTTC; CDR3aa: CASSLASGRQPRSEQYF; abundance: .; v_gene: TRBV7-2; len: 17; j_gene: TRBJ2-7; d_gene: .
CDR3nt: TGTGCCAGCAGCTTGGAAGGGGGTGGCTACACCTTC; CDR3aa: CASSLEGGGYTF; abundance: .; v_gene: TRBV5-6; len: 12; j_gene: TRBJ1-2; d_gene: .
CDR3nt: TGTGCCAGTAGTATCGGGGGGGGAACCTATGGCTACACCTTC; CDR3aa: CASSIGGGTYGYTF; abundance: few; v_gene: TRBV19; len: 14; j_gene: TRBJ1-2; d_gene: .
CDR3nt: TGTGCCAGCAGAGGCGGACTAGCTGTACCTGAGCAGTTCTTC; CDR3aa: CASRGGLAVPEQFF; abundance: .; v_gene: TRBV28; len: 14; j_gene: TRBJ2-1; d_gene: TRBD2
CDR3nt: TGTGCCAGCAGCGCGGGAGCTTATGGCTACACCTTC; CDR3aa: CASSAGAYGYTF; abundance: once; v_gene: TRBV7-2; len: 12; j_gene: TRBJ1-2; d_gene: .
CDR3nt: TGTGCCTGGGACAGGGGGCTCCTGCGGACTAATGAAAAACTGTTTTTT; CDR3aa: CAWDRGLLRTNEKLFF; abundance: few; v_gene: TRBV30; len: 16; j_gene: TRBJ1-4; d_gene: TRBD1
CDR3nt: TGCGCCAGCAGCTTGGCCAAGGACGGTGGCACTGAAGCTTTCTTT; CDR3aa: CASSLAKDGGTEAFF; abundance: .; v_gene: TRBV5-1; len: 15; j_gene: TRBJ1-1; d_gene: .
CDR3nt: TGTGCCAGCAGCTTACTGGCGGGAGGGCCATCGGATACGCAGTATTTT; CDR3aa: CASSLLAGGPSDTQYF; abundance: once; v_gene: TRBV7-3; len: 16; j_gene: TRBJ2-3; d_gene: TRBD2
CDR3nt: TGTGCCAGCAGTGAAGCAGGCAGGTATCAGCCCCAGCATTTT; CDR3aa: CASSEAGRYQPQHF; abundance: .; v_gene: TRBV6-1; len: 14; j_gene: TRBJ1-5; d_gene: .
CDR3nt: TGTGCCAGCAGTGAATTGACAGGCTCCGAAAAACTGTTTTTT; CDR3aa: CASSELTGSEKLFF; abundance: .; v_gene: TRBV6-1; len: 14; j_gene: TRBJ1-4; d_gene: .
CDR3nt: TGCGCCAGCAGTCAGAGGAGGGGACCTCTAAACACTGAAGCTTTCTTT; CDR3aa: CASSQRRGPLNTEAFF; abundance: .; v_gene: TRBV23-1; len: 16; j_gene: TRBJ1-1; d_gene: .
CDR3nt: TGCGCCAGCAGCCAAGAAACTAGCGGGAGGGAGCAGTTCTTC; CDR3aa: CASSQETSGREQFF; abundance: .; v_gene: TRBV4-3; len: 14; j_gene: TRBJ2-1; d_gene: TRBD2
CDR3nt: TGTGCCAGCAGCTTTGGAGGGAACTCTGGAAACACCATATATTTT; CDR3aa: CASSFGGNSGNTIYF; abundance: .; v_gene: TRBV7-6; len: 15; j_gene: TRBJ1-3; d_gene: .
CDR3nt: TGCAGCGTCCGAGGGGGGAACACTGAAGCCTTCTTT; CDR3aa: CSVRGGNTEAFF; abundance: .; v_gene: TRBV29-1; len: 12; j_gene: TRBJ1-1; d_gene: .
CDR3nt: TGTGCCAGCAGTCTTGGGACTAGCGGGAGATACGAGCAGTACTTC; CDR3aa: CASSLGTSGRYEQYF; abundance: .; v_gene: TRBV6-5; len: 15; j_gene: TRBJ2-7; d_gene: TRBD2
CDR3nt: TGTGCCAGCAGCCCCATAGGGGGACGCAATCAGCCCCAGCATTTT; CDR3aa: CASSPIGGRNQPQHF; abundance: once; v_gene: TRBV7-8; len: 15; j_gene: TRBJ1-5; d_gene: .
CDR3nt: TGTGCCAGCAGCTTAGCGGGCTGGGGCAAGTTGTCCCAGTACTTC; CDR3aa: CASSLAGWGKLSQYF; abundance: .; v_gene: TRBV7-6; len: 15; j_gene: TRBJ2-5; d_gene: .
CDR3nt: TGTGCCAGCAGCCCGGATACAGGGGCCGAGCAGTACTTC; CDR3aa: CASSPDTGAEQYF; abundance: .; v_gene: TRBV7-2; len: 13; j_gene: TRBJ2-7; d_gene: TRBD1
CDR3nt: TGTGCCAGCAGCTACGACAGGGAGCACACTGAAGCTTTCTTT; CDR3aa: CASSYDREHTEAFF; abundance: few; v_gene: TRBV7-9; len: 14; j_gene: TRBJ1-1; d_gene: TRBD1
CDR3nt: TGTGCCAGCTCACCAGGGACCGGAAACACCATATATTTT; CDR3aa: CASSPGTGNTIYF; abundance: .; v_gene: TRBV18; len: 13; j_gene: TRBJ1-3; d_gene: .
CDR3nt: TGCGCCAGCAGCCAAGTAACCTCGACCACCGCTGGAAACACCATATATTTT; CDR3aa: CASSQVTSTTAGNTIYF; abundance: .; v_gene: TRBV4-1; len: 17; j_gene: TRBJ1-3; d_gene: .